The present T cell receptor beta chain was sequenced within a study of blood T cell repertoires in COVID-19. Overall study: There were acute and convalescent COVID-19 samples, and they came from the United States, Italy and Spain.

J lost 7 bases, V lost 3 bases, and 15 bases had no gene match. Looked up from germline, CDR1 is GTSNPN and CDR2 is SVGIG (reference sequence). The CDR3 loop spans 15 amino acids. The repertoire was sequenced with immunoSEQ multiplex PCR; TCRdb's copy has only in-frame clones and lacks some. The table shows approximately 42,000 clones, with 73% occurring only once. The chain recombines TRBV30 with TRBJ2-7; TRBD1 agrees at 7 bases. Sequencing was carried out using peripheral blood. The receptor comes from a man aged 80 or over with acute or convalescent COVID-19. The CDR3 coding sequence is TGTGCCTGGAGCGGGTTAACGGGGACAGCCGGGGAGCAGTACTTC. Residues: CAWSGLTGTAGEQYF.